This T cell receptor beta chain comes out of a study of metastatic and nonmetastatic thyroid tumors. For the study at large: Repertoires were compared across blood and tumor or nodule tissue from malignant and benign thyroid patients. Whole-study results and caveats: The study reportedly found significantly higher TCR beta diversity in malignant thyroid tumors than benign nodules, in blood and tumor.

Original processing methods: In papillary thyroid cancer, a distant-metastasis classifier was built using CDR3 differences across clinicopathological groups. TCRdb ran MiXCR on the PCR reads. The V and J calls, along with clone size, are taken from TCRdb and not from the paper's own processing. The table records 15,000 to 20,000 clones, approximately 20% of them present only once. Nobody among the patients had been given any treatment before thyroid surgery. The CDR3 totals 13 residues. CDR1 and CDR2 from the germline V gene are SGHRS and YFSETQ. Comments on this clone: As yet, its antigen is unknown. An end of the junction does not agree with germline; a read error may underlie this.

Input material: tumor tissue. V and J are TRBV5-1 and TRBJ1-2; D is unresolved. This clonotype was obtained from a female donor with papillary thyroid cancer or a benign thyroid nodule (not recorded which). Some clones in this sample may be carry-over from other donors' samples. CDR3 DNA: TGCGCCAGCAGCTTGGCCCTGACCAATGGCTACACTTTC. It is translated as CASSLALTNGYTF.